The 6 T cell receptor beta chains below come from one sample, sequenced in a study of early T cells in non-severe SARS-CoV-2 infection listed by TCRdb under 2021. Libraries were prepared through 5' RACE. The sequencing machine was a NextSeq 500. TCRdb trimmed public reads at Q25 via fastp, called clones via MiXCR and kept in-frame beta chains. Entries that share a CDR3 protein sequence are merged under the most common genes and DNA. The table for this sample lists around 56,000 distinct CDR3 sequences; about 8% of them were counted only once. The top ten hold 8% to 11% of the sample. The sample was whole blood, taken at baseline. These receptors all stem from an adult who was a healthcare worker with PCR-confirmed SARS-CoV-2 infection or an uninfected control (not recorded which).

This clonotype has a handful of counts. Here the CDR3 DNA reads TGTGCCAGCAGCTTATCTAGCGTCAATGAGCAGTTCTTC. Translated: CASSLSSVNEQFF. The rearrangement joins TRBV11-2 to TRBJ2-1; possible D gene TRBD2, 6 bases. Between the trimmed V and J ends, which lost 2 bases and 6 bases, there was a span of 8 bases. Germline V gives CDR1 SGHAT, CDR2 FQNNGV. CDR3 size: 13 residues.

This clonotype was observed at least ten times. The genes are TRBV6-6 and TRBJ2-3; D perhaps matches TRBD2 (6 bases). Trimming cost V 9 bases and J 2 bases, with 12 bases left between them. Per germline, CDR1 MNHNY and CDR2 SVGAGI (reference sequence). This CDR3 is 13 amino acids long. CDR3 DNA: TGTGCCAGTGTCGGAGGGAACACAGATACGCAGTATTTT. Encoded protein: CASVGGNTDTQYF.

This clonotype was found a few times. V gene TRBV7-2 combines with J gene TRBJ2-7, with 15 bases fitting TRBD2. V shed 3 bases, J shed 7 bases, and the junction held 4 bases outside the gene matches. Germline CDR1 and CDR2: SGHTA and FQGNSA. The CDR3 spans 15 residues. The CDR3 loop is CASSFPGTSGREQYF. The CDR3 DNA reads as TGTGCCAGCAGCTTTCCCGGGACTAGCGGGAGGGAGCAGTACTTC.

The CDR3 DNA follows: TGTGCCAGCAGTTTACGCCCGCAAAACATTCAGTACTTC. It specifies CASSLRPQNIQYF. J is TRBJ2-4 and V is TRBV12-3 or TRBV12-4; D is unclear. V shed 2 bases and J shed 5 bases, with 7 bases lying between them. CDR3 length: 13 residues.

Remarks on this clonotype: A much bigger clone sits one base away, suggesting this may be a read error. The chain is built from TRBV12-3 or TRBV12-4 and TRBJ2-7, with D maybe TRBD1 (6 bases). This CDR3 region has 15 residues. Trimming pared 8 bases from V and 0 bases from J, leaving 17 bases between. The CDR3 spells CASGTGTSSSYEQYF. CDR3 DNA: TGTGCCAGCGGAACCGGGACATCGAGCTCCTACGAGCAGTACTTC.

This clonotype came up many times. The genes are TRBV5-1 and TRBJ2-2, with TRBD1 matching 8 bases. This CDR3 has 17 amino acids. J was trimmed by 5 bases and V by 4 bases; bases with no gene match: 13. Germline values: CDR1 SGHRS, CDR2 YFSETQ. The CDR3 loop reads CASSARKTGVGTGELFF. The CDR3 coding sequence is TGCGCCAGCAGCGCGCGAAAGACAGGGGTGGGGACCGGGGAGCTGTTTTTT.